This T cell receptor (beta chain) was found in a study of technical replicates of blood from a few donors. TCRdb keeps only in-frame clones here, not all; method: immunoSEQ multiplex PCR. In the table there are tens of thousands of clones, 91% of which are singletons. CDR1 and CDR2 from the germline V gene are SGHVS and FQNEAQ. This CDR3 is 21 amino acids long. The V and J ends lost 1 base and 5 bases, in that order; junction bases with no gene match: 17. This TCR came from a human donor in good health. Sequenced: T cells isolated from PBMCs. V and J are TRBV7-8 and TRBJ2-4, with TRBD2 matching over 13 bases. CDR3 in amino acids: CASSLVVRTSGRIDPENIQYF. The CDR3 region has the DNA TGTGCCAGCAGCTTAGTAGTTAGGACTAGCGGGAGAATAGATCCGGAAAACATTCAGTACTTC.